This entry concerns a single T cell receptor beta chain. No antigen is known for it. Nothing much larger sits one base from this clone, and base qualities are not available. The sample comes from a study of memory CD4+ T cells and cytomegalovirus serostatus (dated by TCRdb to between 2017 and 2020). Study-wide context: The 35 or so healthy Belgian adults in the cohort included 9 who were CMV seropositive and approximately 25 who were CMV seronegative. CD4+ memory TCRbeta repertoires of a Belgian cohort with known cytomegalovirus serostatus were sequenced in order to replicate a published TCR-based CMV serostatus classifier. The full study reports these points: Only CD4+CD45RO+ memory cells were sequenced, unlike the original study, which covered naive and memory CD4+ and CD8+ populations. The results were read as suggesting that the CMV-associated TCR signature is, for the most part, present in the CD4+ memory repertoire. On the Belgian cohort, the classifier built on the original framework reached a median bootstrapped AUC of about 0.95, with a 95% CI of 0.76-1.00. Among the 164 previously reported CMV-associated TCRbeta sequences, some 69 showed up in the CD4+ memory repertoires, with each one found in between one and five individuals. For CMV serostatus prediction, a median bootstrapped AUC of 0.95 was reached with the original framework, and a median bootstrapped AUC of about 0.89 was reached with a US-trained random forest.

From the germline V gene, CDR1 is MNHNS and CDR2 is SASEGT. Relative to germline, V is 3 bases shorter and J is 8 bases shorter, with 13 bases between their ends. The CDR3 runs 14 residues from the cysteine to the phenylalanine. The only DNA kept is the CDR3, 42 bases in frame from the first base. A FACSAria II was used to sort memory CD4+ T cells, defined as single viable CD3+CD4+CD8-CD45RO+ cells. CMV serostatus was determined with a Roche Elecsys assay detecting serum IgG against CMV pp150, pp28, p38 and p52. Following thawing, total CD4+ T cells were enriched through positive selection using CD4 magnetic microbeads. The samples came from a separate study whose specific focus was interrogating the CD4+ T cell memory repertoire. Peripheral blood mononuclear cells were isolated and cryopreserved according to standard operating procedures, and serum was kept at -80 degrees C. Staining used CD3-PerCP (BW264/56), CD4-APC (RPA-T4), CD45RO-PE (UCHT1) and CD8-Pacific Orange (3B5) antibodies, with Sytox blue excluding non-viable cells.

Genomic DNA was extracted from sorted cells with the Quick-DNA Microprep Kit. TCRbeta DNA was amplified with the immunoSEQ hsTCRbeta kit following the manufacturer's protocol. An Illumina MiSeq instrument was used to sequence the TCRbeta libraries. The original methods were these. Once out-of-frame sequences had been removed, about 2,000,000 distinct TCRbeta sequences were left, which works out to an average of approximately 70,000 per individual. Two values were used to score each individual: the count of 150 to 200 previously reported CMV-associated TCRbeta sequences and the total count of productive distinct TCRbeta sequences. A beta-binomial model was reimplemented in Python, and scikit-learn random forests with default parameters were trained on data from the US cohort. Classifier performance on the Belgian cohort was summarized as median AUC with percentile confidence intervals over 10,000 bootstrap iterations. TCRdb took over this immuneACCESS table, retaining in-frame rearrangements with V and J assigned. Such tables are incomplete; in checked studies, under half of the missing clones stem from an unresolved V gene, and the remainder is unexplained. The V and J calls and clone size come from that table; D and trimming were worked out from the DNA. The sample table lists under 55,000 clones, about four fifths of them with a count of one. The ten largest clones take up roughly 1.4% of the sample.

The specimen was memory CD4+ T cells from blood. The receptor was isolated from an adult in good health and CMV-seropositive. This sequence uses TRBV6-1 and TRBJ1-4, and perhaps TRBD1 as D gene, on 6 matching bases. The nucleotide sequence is TGTGCCAGCAGTGAGGGGACATCTTCGGAAAAACTGTTTTTT. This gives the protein CASSEGTSSEKLFF.